The 8 T cell receptor beta chains listed next were all sequenced from one sample in a study of T cells in localized non-small cell lung cancer. TCRdb keeps only in-frame clones here, not all; method: immunoSEQ multiplex PCR. The table lists fewer than 25,000 clones, over 80% of them singletons, with 4% to 5% in the top ten. This material consisted of peripheral blood, taken before any cancer treatment. Receptor source: a male donor at least 60 years old with stage I squamous cell lung carcinoma.

This CDR3 reads CASSLTQGGEQYF. In DNA, the CDR3 is TGCGCCAGCAGCTTGACTCAGGGGGGCGAGCAGTACTTC. This chain uses TRBV5-1 with TRBJ2-7; TRBD1 is a possible D gene (7 bases). The CDR3 contains 13 residues. CDR1 SGHRS and CDR2 YFSETQ come from the germline V gene. V dropped 1 base and J dropped 6 bases, with 11 bases sitting between them.

V gene TRBV30 combines with J gene TRBJ1-4; 7 bases are shared with TRBD1. The ends lost 3 bases at V and 8 bases at J; junction bases unmatched: 6. Germline CDR1 is GTSNPN and CDR2 is SVGIG (reference sequence). The CDR3 sequence is 13 residues long. The CDR3 loop is CAWSRQGGEKLFF. The DNA for the CDR3 is TGTGCCTGGAGCCGACAGGGAGGGGAAAAACTGTTTTTT. The complete variable domain, with remaining parts taken from reference TRBV30 and TRBJ1-4, reads SQTIHQWPATLVQPVGSPLSLECTVEGTSNPNLYWYRQAAGRGLQLLFYSVGIGQISSEVPQNLSASRPQDRQFILSSKKLLLSDSGFYLCAWSRQGGEKLFFGSGTQLSVL.

The chain has TRBV27 and TRBJ2-4; D might be TRBD2 (6 bases). Trimming cost V 5 bases and J 8 bases, with 25 bases left between them. The CDR3 loop spans 17 amino acids. Germline values: CDR1 MNHEY, CDR2 SMNVEV (reference sequence). The DNA for the CDR3 is TGTGCCAGCAGTCCCCTTGGGGCGGGATCTGACGCGGACATTCAGTACTTC. It yields the protein CASSPLGAGSDADIQYF.

J is TRBJ1-1 and V is TRBV15; the D gene is possibly TRBD1 (5 bases). The CDR3 is 16 amino acids. Germline assignment: CDR1 LNHNV and CDR2 YYDKDF (reference sequence). V dropped 3 bases and J dropped 1 base, with 15 bases sitting between them. The CDR3 spells CATSSLVQAPNTEAFF. The CDR3 coding sequence is TGTGCCACCAGCAGTCTGGTACAGGCCCCGAACACTGAAGCTTTCTTT.

The rearrangement links TRBV29-1 to TRBJ2-7; 11 bases fit TRBD1. The CDR3 runs to 15 residues. Germline values: CDR1 SQVTM, CDR2 ANQGSEA. J was trimmed by 4 bases and V by 3 bases; bases with no gene match: 8. This chain's CDR3 is CSVDWGTGGLYEQYF. In DNA form, the CDR3 reads TGCAGCGTTGACTGGGGGACAGGGGGTTTATACGAGCAGTACTTC.

The J gene is TRBJ2-7, the V gene TRBV21-1; TRBD2, as called in the table, went unchecked against the DNA. TRBV21-1 represents a pseudogene. This CDR3 region has 18 residues. This chain's CDR3 is CASPEGGEGPGIRYEQYF. The CDR3 region has the DNA TGTGCCAGCCCCGAAGGGGGGGAGGGCCCTGGTATTCGGTACGAGCAGTACTTC.

This clone has a single count. The chain recombines TRBV5-1 with TRBJ2-6; 7 bases fit TRBD1. The germline CDR1 and CDR2 sequences are SGHRS and YFSETQ. The CDR3 sequence is 18 residues long. The V gene end was trimmed by 4 bases and the J gene end by 0 bases; junction bases not matched to a gene: 10. CDR3 DNA: TGCGCCAGCAGCCCAGGACAGGTGACGGGCTCTGGGGCCAACGTCCTGACTTTC. Translated, it gives CASSPGQVTGSGANVLTF.

The V gene is TRBV2, the J gene TRBJ1-1, with 7 positions matching TRBD1. This CDR3 spans 13 amino acids. J was trimmed by 0 bases and V by 10 bases; bases with no gene match: 5. Germline lookup yields CDR1 SNHLY and CDR2 FYNNEI. CDR3 protein: CATVDRMNTEAFF. The CDR3, as DNA: TGTGCCACCGTGGACAGGATGAACACTGAAGCTTTCTTT.